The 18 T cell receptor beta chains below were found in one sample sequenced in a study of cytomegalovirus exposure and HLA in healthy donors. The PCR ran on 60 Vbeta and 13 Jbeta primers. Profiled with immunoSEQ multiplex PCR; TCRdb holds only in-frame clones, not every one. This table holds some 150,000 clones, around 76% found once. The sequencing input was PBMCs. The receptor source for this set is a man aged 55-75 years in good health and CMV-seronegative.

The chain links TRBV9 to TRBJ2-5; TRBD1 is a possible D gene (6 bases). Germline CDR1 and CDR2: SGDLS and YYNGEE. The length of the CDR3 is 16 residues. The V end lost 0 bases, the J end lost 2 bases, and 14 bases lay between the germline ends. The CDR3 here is CASSVADGQLQETQYF. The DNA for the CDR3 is TGTGCCAGCAGCGTAGCCGACGGACAGTTACAAGAGACCCAGTACTTC.

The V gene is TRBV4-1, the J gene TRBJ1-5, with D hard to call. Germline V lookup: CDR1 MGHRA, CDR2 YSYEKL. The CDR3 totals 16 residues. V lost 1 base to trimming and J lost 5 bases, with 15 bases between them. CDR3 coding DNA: TGCGCCAGCAGCCAAGGTGACTCCGGGAGGCATCAGCCCCAGCATTTT. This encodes CASSQGDSGRHQPQHF.

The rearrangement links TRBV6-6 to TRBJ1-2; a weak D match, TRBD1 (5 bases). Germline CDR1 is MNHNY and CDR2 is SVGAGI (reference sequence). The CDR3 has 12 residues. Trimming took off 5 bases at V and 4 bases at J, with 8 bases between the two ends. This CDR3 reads CASSRQFYGYTF. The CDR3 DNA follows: TGTGCCAGCAGTCGACAGTTCTATGGCTACACCTTC.

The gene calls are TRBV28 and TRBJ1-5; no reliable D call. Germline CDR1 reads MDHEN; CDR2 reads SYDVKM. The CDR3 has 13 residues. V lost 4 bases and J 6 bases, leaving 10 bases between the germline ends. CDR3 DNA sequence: TGTGCCAGCAGTTCTCCAACCGGTCAGCCCCAGCATTTT. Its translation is CASSSPTGQPQHF.

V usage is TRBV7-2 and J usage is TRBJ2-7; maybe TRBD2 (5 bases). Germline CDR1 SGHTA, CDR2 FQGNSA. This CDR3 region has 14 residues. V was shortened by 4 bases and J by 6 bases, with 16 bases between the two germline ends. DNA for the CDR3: TGTGCCAGCAGCTCCGGACTGGGAATGAGCGAGCAGTACTTC. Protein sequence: CASSSGLGMSEQYF.

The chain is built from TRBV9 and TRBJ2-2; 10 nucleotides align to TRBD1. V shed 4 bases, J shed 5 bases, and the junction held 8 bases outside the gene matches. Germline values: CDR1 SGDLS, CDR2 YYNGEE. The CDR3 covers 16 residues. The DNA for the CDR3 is TGTGCCAGCAGCCGGATCGGGACAGGGGTGACCGGGGAGCTGTTTTTT. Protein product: CASSRIGTGVTGELFF.

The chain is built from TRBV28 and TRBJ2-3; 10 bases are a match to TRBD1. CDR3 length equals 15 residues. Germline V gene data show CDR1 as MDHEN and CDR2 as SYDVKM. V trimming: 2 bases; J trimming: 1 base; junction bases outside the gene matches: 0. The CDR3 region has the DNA TGTGCCAGCAGTTTAGGGACAGGGGGCACAGATACGCAGTATTTT. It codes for CASSLGTGGTDTQYF.

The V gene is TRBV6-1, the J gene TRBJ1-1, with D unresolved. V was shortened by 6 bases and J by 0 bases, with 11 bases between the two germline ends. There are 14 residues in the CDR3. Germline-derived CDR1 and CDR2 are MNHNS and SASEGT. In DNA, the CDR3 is TGTGCCAGCAGAGACATAACCATGAACACTGAAGCTTTCTTT. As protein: CASRDITMNTEAFF.

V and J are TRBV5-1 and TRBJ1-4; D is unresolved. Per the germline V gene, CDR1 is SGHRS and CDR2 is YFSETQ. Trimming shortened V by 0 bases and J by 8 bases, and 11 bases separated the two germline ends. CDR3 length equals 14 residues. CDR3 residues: CASSLAGGEEKLFF. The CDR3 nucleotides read TGCGCCAGCAGCTTGGCAGGTGGGGAGGAAAAACTGTTTTTT.

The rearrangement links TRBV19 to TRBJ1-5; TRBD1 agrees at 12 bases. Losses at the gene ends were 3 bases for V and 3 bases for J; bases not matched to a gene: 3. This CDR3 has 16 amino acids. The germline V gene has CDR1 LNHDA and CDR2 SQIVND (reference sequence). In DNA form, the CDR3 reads TGTGCCAGTAGTATCCGGGGACAGGGGGCCAATCAGCCCCAGCATTTT. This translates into CASSIRGQGANQPQHF.

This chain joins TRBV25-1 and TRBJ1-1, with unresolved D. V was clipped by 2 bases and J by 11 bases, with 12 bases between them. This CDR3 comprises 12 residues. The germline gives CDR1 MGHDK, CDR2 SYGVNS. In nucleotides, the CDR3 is TGTGCCAGCAGTGAAGCGGCCCGTCCGGCTTTCTTT. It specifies CASSEAARPAFF.

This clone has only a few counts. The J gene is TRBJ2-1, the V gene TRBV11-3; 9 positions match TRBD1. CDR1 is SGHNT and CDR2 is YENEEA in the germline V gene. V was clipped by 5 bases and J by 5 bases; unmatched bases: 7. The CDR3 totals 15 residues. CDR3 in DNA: TGTGCCAGCAGCACCGGACAGGGGTGGGACAATGAGCAGTTCTTC. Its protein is CASSTGQGWDNEQFF.

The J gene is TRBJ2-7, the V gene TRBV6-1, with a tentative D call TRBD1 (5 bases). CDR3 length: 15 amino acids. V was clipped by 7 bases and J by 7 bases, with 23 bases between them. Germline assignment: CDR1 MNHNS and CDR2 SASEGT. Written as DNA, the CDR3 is TGTGCCAGCAAAATTATTCAGGGTGAACCGGGTGAGCAGTACTTC. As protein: CASKIIQGEPGEQYF.

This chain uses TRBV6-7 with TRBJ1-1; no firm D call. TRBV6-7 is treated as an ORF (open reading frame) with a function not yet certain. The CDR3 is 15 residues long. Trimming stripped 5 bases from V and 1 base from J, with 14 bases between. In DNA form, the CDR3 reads TGTGCCAGCAGTCGTTCAGGTAAAAAGAACACTGAAGCTTTCTTT. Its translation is CASSRSGKKNTEAFF.

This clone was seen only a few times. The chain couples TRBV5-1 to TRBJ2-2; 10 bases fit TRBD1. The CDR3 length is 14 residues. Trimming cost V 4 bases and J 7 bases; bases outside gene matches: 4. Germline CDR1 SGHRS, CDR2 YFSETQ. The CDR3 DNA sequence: TGCGCCAGCAGCCTGACAGGGGGCGGCGGGGAGCTGTTTTTT. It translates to CASSLTGGGGELFF.

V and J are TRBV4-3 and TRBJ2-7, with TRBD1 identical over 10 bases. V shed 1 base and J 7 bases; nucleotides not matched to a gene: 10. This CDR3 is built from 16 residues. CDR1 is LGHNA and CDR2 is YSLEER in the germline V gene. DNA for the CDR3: TGCGCCAGCAGCCAAGTTGGGCGAGGACAGGGGGTTGAGCAGTACTTC. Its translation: CASSQVGRGQGVEQYF.

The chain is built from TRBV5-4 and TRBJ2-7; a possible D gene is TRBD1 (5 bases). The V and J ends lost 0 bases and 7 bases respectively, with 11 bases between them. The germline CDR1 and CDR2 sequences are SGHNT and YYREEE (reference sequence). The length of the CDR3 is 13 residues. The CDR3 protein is CASSLGGSLEQYF. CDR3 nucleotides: TGTGCCAGCAGCTTGGGGGGCTCTCTGGAGCAGTACTTC.

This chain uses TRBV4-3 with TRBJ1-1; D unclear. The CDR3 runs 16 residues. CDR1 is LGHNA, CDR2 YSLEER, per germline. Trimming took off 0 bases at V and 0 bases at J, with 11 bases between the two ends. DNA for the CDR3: TGCGCCAGCAGCCAAGACCGGTGGCGGATGAACACTGAAGCTTTCTTT. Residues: CASSQDRWRMNTEAFF.